The 26 T cell receptor beta chains below all came from one sample that was sequenced in a study of blood T cells in healthy people across ages. A second roughly 6 to 11 cycle PCR used barcoded and J-beta primers. TCRdb processed the 5' RACE reads anew with MiXCR; each CDR3 protein has one entry. The sample includes more than 1,000,000 distinct CDR3 sequences, around 27% of them seen just once. This sample was shared with a second study, whose subject was T cells of mothers and their children.

Sample: blood. These receptors originate from a girl aged 2-15 years in good health.

This clonotype was observed a handful of times. V usage is TRBV12-5 and J usage is TRBJ2-5; no definite D call. The DNA end is a closer match to TRBJ2-7, so the J assignment may be wrong. CDR1 LGHNT and CDR2 FRNRAP come from the germline V gene. CDR3 length: 12 residues. In nucleotides, the CDR3 is TGTGCTAGTGGTTCGCTGACCTACGAGCAGTACTTC. Translation gives CASGSLTYEQYF.

The J gene is TRBJ2-5, the V gene TRBV6-1; tentative D call: TRBD1 (5 bases). Trimming removed 4 bases from V and 5 bases from J, with 11 bases in between. CDR3 size: 13 residues. CDR1 is MNHNS and CDR2 is SASEGT in the germline V gene. The chain's CDR3 is CASSVFSGETQYF. Here the CDR3 DNA reads TGTGCCAGCAGTGTTTTCTCAGGGGAGACCCAGTACTTC.

This clonotype was found once. The chain links TRBV12-3 or TRBV12-4 to TRBJ2-1; 12 bases agree with TRBD2. This CDR3 has 15 residues. The junction had 8 bases not matched to a gene; V was cut back by 7 bases and J by 7 bases. The CDR3 nucleotides read TGTGCCAGCACCGTGACTAGCGGGGGTGTTAATGAGCAGTTCTTC. The encoded protein is CASTVTSGGVNEQFF.

There are a few counts of this clonotype. The gene calls are TRBV29-1 and TRBJ1-1; no clear D gene. V lost 6 bases and J lost 7, with 15 bases in between. Germline V gene sequence: CDR1 SQVTM, CDR2 ANQGSEA. The CDR3 spans 12 residues. Here the CDR3 reads CSVTGNLIEAFF. For the CDR3, the DNA is TGCAGCGTGACCGGGAACCTAATTGAAGCTTTCTTT.

V usage is TRBV2 and J usage is TRBJ2-5, with 7 bases aligning to TRBD2. The J call is doubtful: the DNA matches TRBJ2-7 better. The germline V gene encodes CDR1 SNHLY and CDR2 FYNNEI. CDR3 length: 14 residues. CDR3 bases: TGTGCCAGCAGTGAGGCTCTCAGCGGGGACGAGCAGTACTTC. This codes for CASSEALSGDEQYF.

This clonotype was counted only a few times. The chain joins TRBV10-3 to TRBJ1-3; no definite D call. The CDR3 has 13 amino acids. V lost 4 bases to trimming and J lost 4 bases, with 8 bases between them. Germline CDR1 and CDR2: ENHRY and SYGVKD. The CDR3 bases are TGTGCCATCAGTGCTGTAGCCGGAAACACCATATATTTT. Translated: CAISAVAGNTIYF.

V is TRBV29-1 and J is TRBJ1-2; TRBD1 is a possible D gene (5 bases). Between the trimmed V and J ends, which lost 4 bases and 0 bases, there was a span of 9 bases. The CDR3 sequence is 13 residues long. CDR1 and CDR2 (germline): SQVTM, ANQGSEA. CDR3 region: CSVGQNSNYGYTF. CDR3 bases: TGCAGCGTTGGACAGAATTCTAACTATGGCTACACCTTC.

This clonotype has more than one count but fewer than ten. The chain combines TRBV5-1 with TRBJ2-7, with 11 bases identical to TRBD1. With 0 bases clipped from V and 1 base from J, the junction kept 3 bases outside the gene matches. In germline, CDR1 is SGHRS, CDR2 YFSETQ. The CDR3 consists of 16 residues. CDR3 nucleotide sequence: TGCGCCAGCAGCTTGGACGGACAGGGGGCATCCTACGAGCAGTACTTC. Protein sequence: CASSLDGQGASYEQYF.

This chain joins TRBV7-9 and TRBJ2-7, with D maybe TRBD1 (5 bases). Deletions cut 5 bases from V and 0 bases from J, with 11 bases between. This CDR3 comprises 14 residues. Germline V gives CDR1 SEHNR, CDR2 FQNEAQ (reference sequence). CDR3 protein: CASSDRQRSYEQYF. For the CDR3, the DNA is TGTGCCAGCAGCGACAGACAGCGCTCCTACGAGCAGTACTTC.

J is TRBJ2-7 and V is TRBV18; D gene uncertain. Germline lookup yields CDR1 KGHSH and CDR2 LQKENI. The CDR3 length is 15 residues. The ends were cut back, 0 bases at V and 3 bases at J, with 12 bases in the middle. In DNA, the CDR3 is TGTGCCAGCTCACCACCGGCTCGGGCCCGCTACGAGCAGTACTTC. Protein: CASSPPARARYEQYF.

This clonotype came up once. This chain connects TRBV10-2 to TRBJ2-5, with D hard to call. Germline assignment: CDR1 WSHSY and CDR2 SAAADI. The CDR3 covers 11 residues. The V and J ends lost 2 bases and 6 bases respectively, with 4 bases between them. CDR3: CASSEVQTQYF. In DNA, the CDR3 is TGCGCCAGCAGTGAGGTTCAGACCCAGTACTTC.

The chain has TRBV6-5 and TRBJ2-5, with D possibly TRBD2 on 5 matching bases. Germline V gives CDR1 MNHEY, CDR2 SVGAGI. The CDR3 is 14 residues long. V dropped 10 bases and J dropped 2 bases, with 17 bases sitting between them. CDR3 region: CATRYTGIQETQYF. CDR3 nucleotide sequence: TGTGCCACCCGTTACACCGGGATACAAGAGACCCAGTACTTC.

The CDR3 coding sequence is TGTGCCATCAGTGTGTCTGTCCCTGGGGGAAACATTCAGTACTTC. Residues: CAISVSVPGGNIQYF. The chain links TRBV10-3 to TRBJ2-4, with D perhaps given as TRBD1 or TRBD2 (5 bases each). The CDR3 is 15 amino acids. Per the germline V gene, CDR1 is ENHRY and CDR2 is SYGVKD. Trimming removed 4 bases from V and 6 bases from J, with 16 bases in between.

This clonotype was seen only a few times. J is TRBJ1-4 and V is TRBV24-1; D is undetermined. Trimming removed 4 bases from V and 7 bases from J, with 30 bases in between. The CDR3 totals 20 residues. In germline, CDR1 is KGHDR, CDR2 SFDVKD. CDR3 residues: CATSELKSRLIGHKSEKLFF. DNA for the CDR3: TGTGCCACCAGTGAACTAAAGTCGAGGTTAATCGGGCACAAGAGTGAAAAACTGTTTTTT.

This clonotype was seen only a few times. The gene calls are TRBV19 and TRBJ1-2; TRBD1 matches at 7 bases. The length of the CDR3 is 13 residues. The V and J ends lost 10 bases and 6 bases, in that order; junction bases with no gene match: 11. CDR1 is LNHDA, CDR2 SQIVND, per germline (reference sequence). This CDR3 reads CATGGPGIHGYTF. The CDR3 DNA sequence: TGTGCCACAGGGGGTCCCGGGATTCATGGCTACACCTTC.

This clonotype was seen a handful of times. The chain combines TRBV3-1 with TRBJ2-1; D remains unclear. The J call may not be correct, given that the DNA end is closer to TRBJ2-7. The germline CDR1 and CDR2 sequences are LGHDT and YNNKEL (reference sequence). The CDR3 runs to 15 residues. The CDR3 DNA reads as TGTGCCAGCAGCCAAGATGCGGACGGCTTGGACGAGCAGTACTTC. Protein sequence: CASSQDADGLDEQYF.

This clonotype was seen a few times. V usage is TRBV20-1 and J usage is TRBJ2-5, with D maybe TRBD2 (5 bases). Trimming pared 0 bases from V and 4 bases from J, leaving 9 bases between. The germline V gene has CDR1 DFQATT and CDR2 SNEGSKA (reference sequence). The CDR3 length is 13 residues. The CDR3: CSARDWRVETQYF. In nucleotides, the CDR3 is TGCAGTGCTAGAGATTGGCGGGTAGAGACCCAGTACTTC.

This chain connects TRBV20-1 to TRBJ1-4, with a possible D match to TRBD1 (6 bases). V lost 4 bases, J lost 2 bases, and 14 bases lay in between. This CDR3 is 15 amino acids long. The germline gives CDR1 DFQATT, CDR2 SNEGSKA (reference sequence). The CDR3 here is CSANWRGMTNEKLFF. The CDR3 DNA follows: TGCAGTGCTAATTGGAGGGGGATGACTAATGAAAAACTGTTTTTT.

This clonotype turned up a few times. V usage is TRBV25-1 and J usage is TRBJ2-3; TRBD2 agrees at 11 bases. The V segment lost 5 bases and the J segment 5 bases; nucleotides outside the gene matches: 6. Germline lookup yields CDR1 MGHDK and CDR2 SYGVNS. This CDR3 has 15 amino acids. Here the CDR3 reads CASSNQLAGEDTQYF. The CDR3 bases are TGTGCCAGCAGTAACCAACTAGCGGGAGAAGATACGCAGTATTTT.

V gene TRBV2 combines with J gene TRBJ2-3; possibly TRBD1 or TRBD2 for D (5 bases each). Germline V CDR1 and CDR2: SNHLY, FYNNEI. Trimming removed 6 bases at V and 2 bases at J, with 15 bases between. The CDR3 loop spans 15 amino acids. CDR3 in DNA: TGTGCCAGCAGATATCTGGGGGACGCCACAGATACGCAGTATTTT. This gives the protein CASRYLGDATDTQYF.

The rearrangement joins TRBV28 to TRBJ1-2; D call uncertain. The CDR3 length is 14 residues. Trimming took 3 bases from V and 5 from J, leaving 13 bases between them. Germline values: CDR1 MDHEN, CDR2 SYDVKM. CDR3 residues: CASSLVTPAYGYTF. CDR3 sequence (DNA): TGTGCCAGCAGTTTGGTTACGCCAGCGTATGGCTACACCTTC.

This clonotype was counted between two and nine times. The V and J genes are TRBV20-1 and TRBJ2-1, with 8 bases matching TRBD2. This CDR3 is built from 14 residues. J gave up 6 bases and V 6 bases, and 10 bases lay outside the gene matches. Germline values: CDR1 DFQATT, CDR2 SNEGSKA (reference sequence). The CDR3 here is CSATQRGISNEQFF. CDR3 nucleotides: TGCAGTGCCACCCAGCGGGGGATTAGCAATGAGCAGTTCTTC.

This clonotype has only a few counts. The chain couples TRBV9 to TRBJ1-1, with D possibly matching TRBD1 (5 bases). Germline V gives CDR1 SGDLS, CDR2 YYNGEE. V shed 3 bases and J shed 4 bases, with 16 bases lying between them. The CDR3 loop spans 15 amino acids. In nucleotides, the CDR3 is TGTGCCAGCAGCGGAAGTACAGGAGGAGTCACTGAAGCTTTCTTT. Protein sequence: CASSGSTGGVTEAFF.

This clonotype was detected a few times. This chain joins TRBV7-3 and TRBJ2-3; a possible D gene is TRBD2 (5 bases). This CDR3 comprises 15 residues. V lost 0 bases and J 1 base, leaving 8 bases between the germline ends. Germline lookup yields CDR1 SGHTA and CDR2 FQGTGA. Written as DNA, the CDR3 is TGTGCCAGCAGCTTAACGGGTAGCGGCACAGATACGCAGTATTTT. This codes for CASSLTGSGTDTQYF. Using reference TRBV7-3 and TRBJ2-3 for the parts outside the CDR3, the full variable domain is GAGVSQTPSNKVTEKGKYVELRCDPISGHTALYWYRQSLGQGPEFLIYFQGTGAADDSGLPNDRFFAVRPEGSVSTLKIQRTERGDSAVYLCASSLTGSGTDTQYFGPGTRLTVL.

This clonotype was seen only a few times. The V gene is TRBV2, the J gene TRBJ2-7; the D gene is possibly TRBD2 (6 bases). The CDR3 runs to 15 residues. Germline V gives CDR1 SNHLY, CDR2 FYNNEI. V shed 8 bases and J shed 0 bases, with 17 bases lying between them. CDR3 coding DNA: TGTGCCAGCTCCCGGCACGGGGAGGCCTCCTACGAGCAGTACTTC. It encodes CASSRHGEASYEQYF.

The V call is TRBV4-1, the J call TRBJ2-3; either TRBD1 or TRBD2 may fit D (6 bases each). CDR3 size: 16 residues. CDR1 MGHRA and CDR2 YSYEKL come from the germline V gene. Trimming took 1 base from V and 3 from J, leaving 14 bases between them. CDR3 loop: CASSQGGAGDTDTQYF. CDR3 DNA: TGCGCCAGCAGCCAAGGCGGGGCAGGGGATACAGATACGCAGTATTTT.